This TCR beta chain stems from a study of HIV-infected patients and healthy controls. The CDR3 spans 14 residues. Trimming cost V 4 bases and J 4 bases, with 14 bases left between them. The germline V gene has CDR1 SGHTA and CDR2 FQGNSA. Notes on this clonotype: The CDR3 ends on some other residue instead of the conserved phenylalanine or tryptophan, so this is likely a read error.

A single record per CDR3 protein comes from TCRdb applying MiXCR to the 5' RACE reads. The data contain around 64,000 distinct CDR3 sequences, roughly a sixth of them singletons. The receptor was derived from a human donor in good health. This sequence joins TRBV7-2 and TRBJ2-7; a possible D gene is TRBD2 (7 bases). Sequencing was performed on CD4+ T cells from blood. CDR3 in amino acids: CASSSQGRGYEQYY. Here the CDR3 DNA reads TGTGCCAGCAGCTCGCAGGGGAGGGGTTACGAGCAGTACTAC.